This T cell receptor (beta chain) was sequenced for a study of beta chain features in type 1 diabetes. This clone showed up just a few times. Its target is unknown. Study outcomes and limitations: Shortening of TCRB CDR3s, moderate but significant, appeared in all four CD4+ subsets of Type 1 diabetes patients.

Reverse transcribing all isolated RNA meant expressed TCRB transcripts were sequenced. This table comes from immunoSEQ multiplex PCR, and its TCRdb copy is limited to in-frame clones, with some not included. The data show nearly 700,000 clones, around an eighth seen once. The TCR was taken from a man between 18 and 35 years old with type 1 diabetes. The sample comprised naive CD4+ T cells from blood.

This CDR3 is CSVGYPTGELFF. The DNA of the CDR3 is TGCAGCGTTGGGTACCCCACCGGGGAGCTGTTTTTT. The V and J genes are TRBV29-1 and TRBJ2-2; D unresolved. Germline V gene lookup returns CDR1 SQVTM and CDR2 ANQGSEA. The CDR3 loop spans 12 amino acids. V lost 4 bases and J lost 4, with 7 bases in between.